This TCR beta chain originates from a study of blood T cell repertoires in COVID-19. The data were produced by immunoSEQ multiplex PCR, yet TCRdb's version contains in-frame clones alone and is incomplete. Found here are around 160,000 clones, about 85% of them singletons; the top ten hold less than 5%. This clone was observed at least ten times. The J segment lost 0 bases and the V segment lost 6 bases, leaving 14 bases of the junction unmatched. This CDR3 contains 19 residues. Germline V gene data show CDR1 as LNHDA and CDR2 as SQIVND (reference sequence). Participant reports of clinical history set cohort assignment.

This TCR came from a woman in her 40s who had been exposed to COVID-19. Sequencing input: PBMCs or T cells enriched from blood (not recorded which). The V call is TRBV19, the J call TRBJ1-4, with TRBD1 identical over 9 bases. CDR3 DNA sequence: TGTGCCAGTAGGAATTCCGGGACAGGGTACAGGGCAACTAATGAAAAACTGTTTTTT. This translates into CASRNSGTGYRATNEKLFF.